This TCR beta chain originates from a study of cytomegalovirus exposure and HLA in healthy donors. Turning to the study itself: The 95 to 150 validation repertoires used the same platform as the 650 to 750 first-cohort repertoires, a later analysis reported.

Sequenced by immunoSEQ multiplex PCR; TCRdb stores in-frame clones only, minus some. The repertoire includes about 130,000 clones, 85% to 90% of them detected once, and 1.4% sits in the top ten. This CDR3 has 14 residues. Trimming took 3 bases from V and 11 from J, leaving 17 bases between them. The V gene's germline CDR1 is KGHSH and CDR2 LQKENI. The sample consisted of PBMCs. The TCR was taken from a man aged 30-40 years in good health and CMV-seronegative. The chain joins TRBV18 to TRBJ1-5, with D perhaps matching TRBD1 (5 bases). CDR3 residues: CASSPSHQGETQHF. The CDR3 DNA is TGTGCCAGCTCACCCTCTCACCAGGGCGAGACCCAGCATTTT. The whole variable domain, remainder taken from reference TRBV18 and TRBJ1-5, is NAGVMQNPRHLVRRRGQEARLRCSPMKGHSHVYWYRQLPEEGLKFMVYLQKENIIDESGMPKERFSAEFPKEGPSILRIQQVVRGDSAAYFCASSPSHQGETQHFGDGTRLSIL.